These T cell receptor beta chains were read from a single sample in a study of shared clonotypes between healthy human individuals. TCRdb's table, derived via immunoSEQ multiplex PCR, lists solely in-frame clones and lacks some. The profile shows more than 2 million clones, 95% of them singletons. Sequencing was carried out using naive CD4+ T cells sorted from blood. All receptors derive from a man aged 18 to 35 in good health. The CDR3 runs from the conserved cysteine through the conserved F or W. Fields, in order: V gene, clone size, J gene, D gene, CDR3 DNA, CDR3 protein. The D gene is left open where the match is weak. Some rows mark clone size as missing; the rest say once, few, many or name a class of expanded clone.

v_gene: TRBV10-1; abundance: NA; j_gene: TRBJ2-7; d_gene: NA; CDR3nt: TGCGCCAGCAGTCCGGGACAAAGGGACGAGCAGTACTTC; CDR3aa: CASSPGQRDEQYF
v_gene: TRBV7-9; abundance: NA; j_gene: TRBJ1-2; d_gene: NA; CDR3nt: TGTGCCAGCAGCTTAGGCGACAACTATGGCTACACCTTC; CDR3aa: CASSLGDNYGYTF
v_gene: TRBV6-1; abundance: NA; j_gene: TRBJ1-1; d_gene: NA; CDR3nt: TGTGCCAGCATGGTTGGAACTGAAGCTTTCTTT; CDR3aa: CASMVGTEAFF
v_gene: TRBV6-4; abundance: NA; j_gene: TRBJ1-5; d_gene: TRBD1; CDR3nt: TGTGCCAGCAGTGACTGGACAGGGGTCAATCAGCCCCAGCATTTT; CDR3aa: CASSDWTGVNQPQHF
v_gene: TRBV28; abundance: once; j_gene: TRBJ2-1; d_gene: TRBD1; CDR3nt: TGTGCCAGCAGTCCCTCCGGGACAGTGATCCTCAGCAAGAACAATGAGCAGTTCTTC; CDR3aa: CASSPSGTVILSKNNEQFF
v_gene: TRBV28; abundance: NA; j_gene: TRBJ1-2; d_gene: NA; CDR3nt: TGTGCCTCCTTGGAAGGGAGCCCTAACTATGGCTACACCTTC; CDR3aa: CASLEGSPNYGYTF
v_gene: TRBV15; abundance: NA; j_gene: TRBJ2-2; d_gene: NA; CDR3nt: TGTGCCACCAGCAGGGGGGACGGGAGGAACACCGGGGAGCTGTTTTTT; CDR3aa: CATSRGDGRNTGELFF
v_gene: TRBV4-2; abundance: NA; j_gene: TRBJ1-1; d_gene: NA; CDR3nt: TGTGCCAGCAGCCAAATGGGGAACCACGACACTGAAGCTTTCTTT; CDR3aa: CASSQMGNHDTEAFF
v_gene: TRBV6-5; abundance: NA; j_gene: TRBJ1-1; d_gene: NA; CDR3nt: TGTGCCAGCAGGACCGGGTGGACTGAAGCTTTCTTT; CDR3aa: CASRTGWTEAFF
v_gene: TRBV25-1; abundance: NA; j_gene: TRBJ1-6; d_gene: NA; CDR3nt: TGTGCCAGCAGTGTGCAGGGTCCCTATCTTTCACCCCTCCACTTT; CDR3aa: CASSVQGPYLSPLHF
v_gene: TRBV9; abundance: NA; j_gene: TRBJ2-7; d_gene: TRBD2; CDR3nt: TGTGCCAGCAGCGTAGGGCTAGCGGGGACCTACGAGCAGTACTTC; CDR3aa: CASSVGLAGTYEQYF
v_gene: TRBV30; abundance: NA; j_gene: TRBJ2-3; d_gene: TRBD1; CDR3nt: TGTGCCTGGATAACAGGGGACCAGGTTAGAGGCACGCAGTATTTT; CDR3aa: CAWITGDQVRGTQYF
v_gene: TRBV25-1; abundance: once; j_gene: TRBJ2-7; d_gene: TRBD2; CDR3nt: TGTGCCAGCAGTGAATGGGCGGTAGCGGGAGGGCCTTCCGAGCAGTACTTC; CDR3aa: CASSEWAVAGGPSEQYF
v_gene: TRBV7-9; abundance: NA; j_gene: TRBJ1-3; d_gene: NA; CDR3nt: TGTGCCAGCAGCATAGACAGCTCTGGAAACACCATATATTTT; CDR3aa: CASSIDSSGNTIYF
v_gene: TRBV30; abundance: NA; j_gene: TRBJ1-5; d_gene: NA; CDR3nt: TGTGCCTGGAGTCCCACTGCGGGAAGCAATCAGCCCCAGCATTTT; CDR3aa: CAWSPTAGSNQPQHF
v_gene: TRBV10-3; abundance: once; j_gene: TRBJ2-6; d_gene: TRBD2; CDR3nt: TGTGCCATCAGTGTCGGGGGGTCTGGGGCCAACGTCCTGACTTTC; CDR3aa: CAISVGGSGANVLTF
v_gene: TRBV9; abundance: NA; j_gene: TRBJ2-3; d_gene: NA; CDR3nt: TGTGCCAGCAGCGTAGGGGACCCTCAGACAGATACGCAGTATTTT; CDR3aa: CASSVGDPQTDTQYF
v_gene: TRBV18; abundance: NA; j_gene: TRBJ2-7; d_gene: TRBD1; CDR3nt: TGTGCCAGCTCACCCGGGGAGACAGGGGCCTACGAGCAGTACTTC; CDR3aa: CASSPGETGAYEQYF
v_gene: TRBV4-1; abundance: NA; j_gene: TRBJ1-5; d_gene: NA; CDR3nt: TGCGCCAGCAGCCAAGACGTCGGGCAGCGGAGTCAGCCCCAGCATTTT; CDR3aa: CASSQDVGQRSQPQHF
v_gene: TRBV25-1; abundance: NA; j_gene: TRBJ2-1; d_gene: NA; CDR3nt: TGTGCCAGCTCGGGGTATTCGGCGTGGGGAAACGAGCAGTTCTTC; CDR3aa: CASSGYSAWGNEQFF